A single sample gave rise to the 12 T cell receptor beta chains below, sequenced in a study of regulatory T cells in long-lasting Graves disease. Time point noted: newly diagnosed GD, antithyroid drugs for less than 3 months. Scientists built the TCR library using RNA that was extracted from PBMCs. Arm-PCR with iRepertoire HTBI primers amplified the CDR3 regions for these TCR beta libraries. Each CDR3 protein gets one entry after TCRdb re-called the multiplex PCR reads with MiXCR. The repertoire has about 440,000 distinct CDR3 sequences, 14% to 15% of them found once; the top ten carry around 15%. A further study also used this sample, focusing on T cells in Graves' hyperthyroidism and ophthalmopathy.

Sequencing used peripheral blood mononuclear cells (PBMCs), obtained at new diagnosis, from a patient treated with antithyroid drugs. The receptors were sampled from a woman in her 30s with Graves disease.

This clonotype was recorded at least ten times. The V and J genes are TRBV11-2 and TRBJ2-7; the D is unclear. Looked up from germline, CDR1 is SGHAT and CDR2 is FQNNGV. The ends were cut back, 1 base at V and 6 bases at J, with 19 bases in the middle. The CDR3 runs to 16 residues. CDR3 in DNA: TGTGCCAGCAGCTTAGTCGGTCCCTCGAGCCTCGGCGAGCAGTACTTC. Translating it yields CASSLVGPSSLGEQYF.

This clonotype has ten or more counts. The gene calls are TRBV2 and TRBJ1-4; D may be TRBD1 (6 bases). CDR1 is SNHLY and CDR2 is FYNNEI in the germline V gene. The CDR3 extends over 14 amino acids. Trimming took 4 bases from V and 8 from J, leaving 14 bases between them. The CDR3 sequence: CASSGGGELEKLFF. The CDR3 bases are TGTGCCAGCAGTGGAGGGGGGGAATTGGAAAAACTGTTTTTT.

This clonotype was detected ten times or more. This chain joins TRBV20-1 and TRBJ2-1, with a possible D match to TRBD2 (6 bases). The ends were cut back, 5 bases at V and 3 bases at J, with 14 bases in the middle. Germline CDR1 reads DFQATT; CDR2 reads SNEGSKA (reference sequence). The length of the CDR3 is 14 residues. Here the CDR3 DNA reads TGCAGTGCTTGCCCGGGACTTGTCTACAATGAGCAGTTCTTC. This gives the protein CSACPGLVYNEQFF.

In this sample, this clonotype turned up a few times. The CDR3 loop is CASTVVETQYF. The CDR3 region has the DNA TGTGCCAGCACCGTGGTGGAGACCCAGTACTTC. The chain links TRBV7-9 to TRBJ2-5; D call uncertain. Trimming removed 7 bases at V and 5 bases at J, with 8 bases between. CDR3 length: 11 amino acids. Looked up from germline, CDR1 is SEHNR and CDR2 is FQNEAQ (reference sequence).

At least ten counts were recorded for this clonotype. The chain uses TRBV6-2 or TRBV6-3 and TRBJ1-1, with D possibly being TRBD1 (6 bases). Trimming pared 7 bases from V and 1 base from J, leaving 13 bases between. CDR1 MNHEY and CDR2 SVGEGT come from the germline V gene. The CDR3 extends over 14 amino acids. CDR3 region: CASTLRGRNTEAFF. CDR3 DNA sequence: TGTGCCAGCACCCTTCGGGGGCGGAACACTGAAGCTTTCTTT.

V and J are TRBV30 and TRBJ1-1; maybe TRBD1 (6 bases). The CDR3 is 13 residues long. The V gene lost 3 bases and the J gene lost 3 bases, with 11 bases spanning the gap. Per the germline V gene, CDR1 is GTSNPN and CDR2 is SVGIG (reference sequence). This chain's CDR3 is CAWRADRHTEAFF. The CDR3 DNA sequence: TGTGCCTGGAGAGCCGACAGGCACACTGAAGCTTTCTTT. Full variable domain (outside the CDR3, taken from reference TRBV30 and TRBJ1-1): SQTIHQWPATLVQPVGSPLSLECTVEGTSNPNLYWYRQAAGRGLQLLFYSVGIGQISSEVPQNLSASRPQDRQFILSSKKLLLSDSGFYLCAWRADRHTEAFFGQGTRLTVV.

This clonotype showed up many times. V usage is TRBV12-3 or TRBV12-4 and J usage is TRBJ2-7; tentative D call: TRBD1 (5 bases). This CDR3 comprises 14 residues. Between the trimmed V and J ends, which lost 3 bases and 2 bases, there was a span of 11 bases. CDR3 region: CASSFDRLTYEQYF. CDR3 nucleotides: TGTGCCAGCAGTTTCGACAGACTCACCTACGAGCAGTACTTC.

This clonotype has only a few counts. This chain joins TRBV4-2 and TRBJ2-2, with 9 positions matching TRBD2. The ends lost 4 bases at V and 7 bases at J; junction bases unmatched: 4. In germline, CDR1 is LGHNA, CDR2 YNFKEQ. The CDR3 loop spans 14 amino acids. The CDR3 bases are TGTGCCAGCAGCCCCGGGACTAGCCACGGGGAGCTGTTTTTT. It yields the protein CASSPGTSHGELFF.

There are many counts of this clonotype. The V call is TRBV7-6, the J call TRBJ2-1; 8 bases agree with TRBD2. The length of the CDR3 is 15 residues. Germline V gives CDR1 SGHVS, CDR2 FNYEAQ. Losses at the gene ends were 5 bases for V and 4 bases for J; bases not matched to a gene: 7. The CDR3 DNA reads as TGTGCCAGCAGCAAAAGCGGGGGTATTTACAATGAGCAGTTCTTC. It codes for CASSKSGGIYNEQFF.

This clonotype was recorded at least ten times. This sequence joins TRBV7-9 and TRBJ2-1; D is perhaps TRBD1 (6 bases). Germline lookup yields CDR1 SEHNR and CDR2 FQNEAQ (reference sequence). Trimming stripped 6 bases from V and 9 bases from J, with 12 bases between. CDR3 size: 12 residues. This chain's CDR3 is CASSTGFPEQFF. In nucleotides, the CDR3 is TGTGCCAGCAGTACAGGGTTTCCTGAGCAGTTCTTC.

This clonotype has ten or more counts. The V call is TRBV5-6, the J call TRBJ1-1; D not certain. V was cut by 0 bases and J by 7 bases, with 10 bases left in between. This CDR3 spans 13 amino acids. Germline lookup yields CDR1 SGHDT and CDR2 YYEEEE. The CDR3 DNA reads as TGTGCCAGCAGCTTGGGTACCAGGCGTGAAGCTTTCTTT. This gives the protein CASSLGTRREAFF.

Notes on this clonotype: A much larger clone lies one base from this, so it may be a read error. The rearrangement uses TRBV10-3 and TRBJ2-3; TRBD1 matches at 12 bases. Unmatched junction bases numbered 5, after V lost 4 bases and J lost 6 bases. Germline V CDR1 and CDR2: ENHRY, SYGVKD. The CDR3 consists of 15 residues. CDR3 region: CAISAGDRGRDTQYF. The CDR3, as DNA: TGTGCCATCAGTGCAGGGGACAGGGGGCGGGATACGCAGTATTTT.